The clone carrying this TCR beta chain was detected only a few times. The identical CDR3 is also encoded by other nucleotide sequences in the sample. This record comes from a study of blood T cell repertoires in COVID-19. About the research overall: T cells, B-cell-depleted T cells, or PBMCs supplied cDNA or gDNA.

Followed longitudinally, the Seattle patients had been enrolled during active infection. Generated by immunoSEQ multiplex PCR, the TCRdb table keeps only in-frame clones and is missing some. The sample has about 64,000 clones; around 73% are singletons. The clonotype originates from a man in his sixties with COVID-19, enrolled during active disease. Sequencing was done on a sample of peripheral blood.

The CDR3 nucleotides are TGTGCCAGCAGCCAAGGGGGAGGGAGGGCCTACGAGCAGTACTTC. This encodes CASSQGGGRAYEQYF. The chain uses TRBV3-1 (or the pseudogene TRBV3-2) and TRBJ2-7; 7 bases align to TRBD2. The CDR3 length is 15 residues. The germline V gene encodes CDR1 LGHDT and CDR2 YNNKEL (reference sequence). Germline trimming cut 1 base from V and 2 bases from J; bases unmatched to any gene: 5.